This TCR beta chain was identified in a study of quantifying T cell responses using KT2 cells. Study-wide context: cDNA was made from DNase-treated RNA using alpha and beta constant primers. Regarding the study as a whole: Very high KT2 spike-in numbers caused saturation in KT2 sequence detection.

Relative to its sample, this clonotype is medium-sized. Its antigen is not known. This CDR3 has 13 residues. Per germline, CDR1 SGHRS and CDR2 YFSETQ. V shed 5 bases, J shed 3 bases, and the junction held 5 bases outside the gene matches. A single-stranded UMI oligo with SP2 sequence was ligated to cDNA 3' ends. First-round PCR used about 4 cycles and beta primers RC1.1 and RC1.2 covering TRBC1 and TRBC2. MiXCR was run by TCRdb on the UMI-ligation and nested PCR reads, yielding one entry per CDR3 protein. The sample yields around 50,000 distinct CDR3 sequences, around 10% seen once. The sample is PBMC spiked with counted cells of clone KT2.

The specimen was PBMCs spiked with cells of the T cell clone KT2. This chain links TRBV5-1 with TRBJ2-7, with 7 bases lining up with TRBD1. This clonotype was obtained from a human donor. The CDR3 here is CASRQGQFYEQYF. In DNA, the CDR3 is TGCGCCAGCAGACAGGGACAGTTCTACGAGCAGTACTTC. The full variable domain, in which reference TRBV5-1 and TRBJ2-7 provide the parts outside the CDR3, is KAGVTQTPRYLIKTRGQQVTLSCSPISGHRSVSWYQQTPGQGLQFLFEYFSETQRNKGNFPGRFSGRQFSNSRSEMNVSTLELGDSALYLCASRQGQFYEQYFGPGTRLTVT.